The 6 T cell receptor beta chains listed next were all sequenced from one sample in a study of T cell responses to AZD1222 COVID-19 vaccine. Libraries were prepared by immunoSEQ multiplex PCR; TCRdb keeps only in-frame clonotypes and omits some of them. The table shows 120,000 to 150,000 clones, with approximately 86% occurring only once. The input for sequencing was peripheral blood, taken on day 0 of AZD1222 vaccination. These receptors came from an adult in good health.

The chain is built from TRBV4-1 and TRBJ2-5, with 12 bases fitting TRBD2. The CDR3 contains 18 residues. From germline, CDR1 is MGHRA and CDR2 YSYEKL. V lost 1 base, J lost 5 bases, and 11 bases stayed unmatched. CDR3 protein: CASSQVGLAGPGQETQYF. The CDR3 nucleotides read TGCGCCAGCAGCCAAGTTGGACTAGCGGGACCGGGACAGGAGACCCAGTACTTC.

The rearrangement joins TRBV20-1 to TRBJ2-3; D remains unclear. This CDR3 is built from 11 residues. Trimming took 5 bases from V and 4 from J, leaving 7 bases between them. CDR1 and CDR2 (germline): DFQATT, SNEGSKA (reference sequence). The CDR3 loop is CSALPADTQYF. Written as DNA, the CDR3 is TGCAGTGCTCTCCCCGCAGATACGCAGTATTTT.

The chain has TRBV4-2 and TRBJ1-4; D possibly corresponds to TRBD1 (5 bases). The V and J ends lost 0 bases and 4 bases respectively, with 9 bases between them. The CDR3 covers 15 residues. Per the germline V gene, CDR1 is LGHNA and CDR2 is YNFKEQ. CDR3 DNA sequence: TGTGCCAGCAGCCAAGATTGGGGGTTTAATGAAAAACTGTTTTTT. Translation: CASSQDWGFNEKLFF.

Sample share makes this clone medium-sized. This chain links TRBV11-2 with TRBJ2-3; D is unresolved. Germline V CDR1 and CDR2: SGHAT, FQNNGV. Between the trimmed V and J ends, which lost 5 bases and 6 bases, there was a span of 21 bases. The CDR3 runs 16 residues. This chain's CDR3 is CASSPVSRNPLDTQYF. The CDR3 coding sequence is TGTGCCAGCAGCCCAGTCAGTAGGAATCCCTTGGATACGCAGTATTTT.

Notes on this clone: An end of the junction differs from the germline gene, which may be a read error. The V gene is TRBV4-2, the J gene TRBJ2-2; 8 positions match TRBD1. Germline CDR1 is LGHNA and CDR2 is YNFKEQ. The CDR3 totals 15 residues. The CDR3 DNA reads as TGTGCCGGCAGCCAAGACCCAGGGGGCAGCGGGGAGCTGTTTTTT. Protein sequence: CAGSQDPGGSGELFF.

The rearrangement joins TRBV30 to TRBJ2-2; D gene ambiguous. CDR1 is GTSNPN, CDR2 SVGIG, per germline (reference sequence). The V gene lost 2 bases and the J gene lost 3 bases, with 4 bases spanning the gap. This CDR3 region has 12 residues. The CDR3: CAWSPYTGELFF. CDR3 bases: TGTGCCTGGAGTCCTTACACCGGGGAGCTGTTTTTT.